This entry lists 20 T cell receptor beta chains sequenced from one sample in a study of T cells after yellow fever vaccination. TCRdb reprocessed the 5' RACE reads via MiXCR and lists one record per CDR3 protein. The sample has about 130,000 distinct CDR3 sequences, about 6.9% seen once. The starting material was CD4+ T cells sorted from PBMCs, obtained 10 days after the yellow fever booster vaccination. The receptors were gathered from a man younger than 40 who received the YFV17D yellow fever vaccine.

This clonotype came up many times. Here the CDR3 DNA reads TGTGCCAGCAGCCCTGGACAGGGGGCGGACACCATATATTTT. Translated, it gives CASSPGQGADTIYF. V is TRBV7-9 and J is TRBJ1-3; 11 nucleotides agree with TRBD1. Germline V gene lookup returns CDR1 SEHNR and CDR2 FQNEAQ (reference sequence). This CDR3 is built from 14 residues. With V trimmed by 5 bases and J by 8 bases, 5 bases remained unmatched.

This clonotype was detected ten times or more. The chain uses TRBV29-1 and TRBJ1-4, with 8 bases fitting TRBD1. Unmatched junction bases numbered 2, after V lost 4 bases and J lost 1 base. Germline CDR1 SQVTM, CDR2 ANQGSEA. This CDR3 spans 14 amino acids. The DNA for the CDR3 is TGCAGCGTTGCCAGGGGGCAAACTAATGAAAAACTGTTTTTT. This codes for CSVARGQTNEKLFF.

This clonotype was seen a few times. The rearrangement links TRBV20-1 to TRBJ2-7; D remains ambiguous. Germline V gene lookup returns CDR1 DFQATT and CDR2 SNEGSKA (reference sequence). CDR3 size: 13 residues. Trimming removed 3 bases from V and 2 bases from J, with 11 bases in between. The CDR3 sequence is CSASSQRTYEQYF. The CDR3 DNA is TGCAGTGCTAGTTCTCAGCGAACCTACGAGCAGTACTTC.

The sample holds many counts of this clonotype. CDR3 region: CSARGRDVHEQYF. The CDR3, as DNA: TGCAGTGCTAGAGGCCGGGACGTTCACGAGCAGTACTTC. This rearrangement joins TRBV20-1 to TRBJ2-7; either TRBD1 or TRBD2 may fit D (5 bases each). The ends were cut back, 1 base at V and 5 bases at J, with 12 bases in the middle. The CDR3 runs to 13 residues. Germline V gene lookup returns CDR1 DFQATT and CDR2 SNEGSKA (reference sequence).

This clonotype has a count of ten or more. The genes are TRBV6-1 and TRBJ2-1, with 9 bases that match TRBD1. The germline V gene encodes CDR1 MNHNS and CDR2 SASEGT. The CDR3 extends over 15 amino acids. The V segment lost 8 bases and the J segment 0 bases; nucleotides outside the gene matches: 5. CDR3 region: CASQGTGSSYNEQFF. In DNA form, the CDR3 reads TGTGCCAGCCAAGGGACAGGGTCCTCCTACAATGAGCAGTTCTTC.

This clonotype was seen repeatedly, ten times or more. The chain uses TRBV6-5 and TRBJ2-7; possible D gene TRBD1, 6 bases. This CDR3 spans 18 amino acids. CDR1 and CDR2 from the germline V gene are MNHEY and SVGAGI. With 0 bases removed from V and 3 bases from J, the gap between germline ends came to 21 bases. The CDR3 protein is CASSYSSRLSPRGYEQYF. In DNA form, the CDR3 reads TGTGCCAGCAGTTACTCGAGTAGGCTCTCCCCCAGGGGCTACGAGCAGTACTTC.

Remarks on this clonotype: A read error may be the cause here, since a much bigger clone is one base away. The chain carries TRBV7-8 and TRBJ2-5; TRBD1 is a possible D gene (6 bases). The CDR3 sequence is 15 residues long. Per the germline V gene, CDR1 is SGHVS and CDR2 is FQNEAQ. In nucleotides, the CDR3 is TGTACCAGCAGCTTTACAGGGCCCTTCCAAGAGACCCAGTACTTC. Residues: CTSSFTGPFQETQYF.

With respect to this clonotype: Germline is not matched at one junction end, which may reflect a read error. This chain links TRBV7-2 with TRBJ2-3; no clear D gene. CDR1 is SGHTA, CDR2 FQGNSA, per germline. The length of the CDR3 is 13 residues. The CDR3 region has the DNA TGTGCCAGCAGCTTTAGCCTCACAGATGCGCAGTATTTT. Amino acids: CASSFSLTDAQYF.

The sample holds many counts of this clonotype. The genes are TRBV10-1 and TRBJ2-5, with D possibly matching TRBD1 (5 bases). Trimming took 0 bases from V and 5 from J, leaving 7 bases between them. The CDR3 loop spans 13 amino acids. Germline V gene data show CDR1 as WNHNN and CDR2 as SYGVQD (reference sequence). The CDR3 sequence is CASSESGPETQYF. The DNA for the CDR3 is TGCGCCAGCAGTGAGTCGGGGCCGGAGACCCAGTACTTC.

This clonotype was seen repeatedly, ten times or more. This chain joins TRBV20-1 and TRBJ1-5, with 9 bases that match TRBD1. CDR3 length: 13 amino acids. In germline, CDR1 is DFQATT, CDR2 SNEGSKA (reference sequence). Trimming at V came to 5 bases and at J to 6 bases, leaving 5 bases not matched to a gene. The DNA for the CDR3 is TGCAGTGCTCGTACAGGGGGCACTCAGCCCCAGCATTTT. Translated: CSARTGGTQPQHF.

This chain connects TRBV6-2 or TRBV6-3 to TRBJ2-7; D gene ambiguous. The CDR3 loop spans 13 amino acids. Germline values: CDR1 MNHEY, CDR2 SVGEGT. Trimming took off 7 bases at V and 4 bases at J, with 14 bases between the two ends. The CDR3 is CASTADIGYEQYF. The DNA for the CDR3 is TGTGCCAGCACTGCAGATATCGGTTACGAGCAGTACTTC.

This clonotype was recorded at least ten times. The chain is built from TRBV14 and TRBJ2-1; D call uncertain. This CDR3 comprises 14 residues. The germline V and J ends were trimmed by 4 bases and 3 bases, with 10 bases remaining between them. Germline V lookup: CDR1 SGHDN, CDR2 FVKESK. The CDR3 region has the DNA TGTGCCAGCAGCCCGCGTATCGGCTACAATGAGCAGTTCTTC. It yields the protein CASSPRIGYNEQFF.

This clonotype has more than one count but fewer than ten. CDR3 sequence (DNA): TGTGCCAGCAGCTTAGGAGGAGCCCCAAACTATGGCTACACCTTC. This gives the protein CASSLGGAPNYGYTF. This chain joins TRBV7-2 and TRBJ1-2; no reliable D call. V dropped 1 base and J dropped 2 bases, with 11 bases sitting between them. The CDR3 covers 15 residues. Germline V gene lookup returns CDR1 SGHTA and CDR2 FQGNSA.

In this sample, this clonotype turned up many times. V usage is TRBV3-1 and J usage is TRBJ2-3, with TRBD1 as a possible D gene (5 bases). Trimming removed 4 bases from V and 8 bases from J, with 16 bases in between. From germline, CDR1 is LGHDT and CDR2 YNNKEL (reference sequence). The CDR3 runs to 14 residues. CDR3 nucleotides: TGTGCCAGCAGCCGCCAGGGCGTAGAGGCTACGCAGTATTTT. It is translated as CASSRQGVEATQYF.

This clonotype was seen at least ten times. J is TRBJ2-1 and V is TRBV3-1; a weak D match, TRBD1 (7 bases). Between the trimmed V and J ends, which lost 8 bases and 9 bases, there was a span of 20 bases. The germline V gene has CDR1 LGHDT and CDR2 YNNKEL (reference sequence). CDR3 length equals 14 residues. This CDR3 reads CASSTGRTFGEQFF. The CDR3 nucleotides read TGTGCCAGCTCGACAGGGAGGACCTTCGGTGAGCAGTTCTTC.

This clonotype has ten or more counts. V usage is TRBV20-1 and J usage is TRBJ2-7, with 8 positions matching TRBD2. The V gene's germline CDR1 is DFQATT and CDR2 SNEGSKA (reference sequence). This CDR3 has 14 amino acids. V was clipped by 3 bases and J by 4 bases; unmatched bases: 8. The CDR3 loop is CSASSGGATYEQYF. The DNA of the CDR3 is TGCAGTGCTAGTTCGGGGGGGGCGACTTACGAGCAGTACTTC.

This clonotype was recorded many times. V and J are TRBV7-2 and TRBJ2-3; D remains unclear. V lost 1 base and J lost 2, with 7 bases in between. The CDR3 sequence is 14 residues long. Germline CDR1 and CDR2: SGHTA and FQGNSA. CDR3 nucleotide sequence: TGTGCCAGCAGCTTAGACTGGACCACAGATACGCAGTATTTT. Protein: CASSLDWTTDTQYF.

This clonotype was seen repeatedly, ten times or more. This sequence joins TRBV19 and TRBJ1-1; D uncertain. The CDR3 contains 15 residues. Germline V gene data show CDR1 as LNHDA and CDR2 as SQIVND (reference sequence). V dropped 1 base and J dropped 4 bases, with 13 bases sitting between them. The CDR3 DNA sequence: TGTGCCAGTAGTATAGTGGCAGGTGGCATCACTGAAGCTTTCTTT. It encodes CASSIVAGGITEAFF.

This sequence joins TRBV11-2 and TRBJ2-1; D possibly corresponds to TRBD2 (7 bases). Deletions cut 8 bases from V and 0 bases from J, with 14 bases between. The germline V gene encodes CDR1 SGHAT and CDR2 FQNNGV. This CDR3 is built from 15 residues. The CDR3 is CASGGGGGSYNEQFF. The CDR3 nucleotides are TGTGCCAGCGGGGGAGGGGGGGGCTCCTACAATGAGCAGTTCTTC.

This clonotype was counted many times. The chain is built from TRBV5-1 and TRBJ2-1; D gene unclear. CDR1 SGHRS and CDR2 YFSETQ come from the germline V gene. V dropped 4 bases and J dropped 5 bases, with 13 bases sitting between them. This CDR3 spans 14 amino acids. The CDR3 is CASSVGFPDNEQFF. CDR3 nucleotides: TGCGCCAGCAGCGTGGGTTTCCCGGACAATGAGCAGTTCTTC.